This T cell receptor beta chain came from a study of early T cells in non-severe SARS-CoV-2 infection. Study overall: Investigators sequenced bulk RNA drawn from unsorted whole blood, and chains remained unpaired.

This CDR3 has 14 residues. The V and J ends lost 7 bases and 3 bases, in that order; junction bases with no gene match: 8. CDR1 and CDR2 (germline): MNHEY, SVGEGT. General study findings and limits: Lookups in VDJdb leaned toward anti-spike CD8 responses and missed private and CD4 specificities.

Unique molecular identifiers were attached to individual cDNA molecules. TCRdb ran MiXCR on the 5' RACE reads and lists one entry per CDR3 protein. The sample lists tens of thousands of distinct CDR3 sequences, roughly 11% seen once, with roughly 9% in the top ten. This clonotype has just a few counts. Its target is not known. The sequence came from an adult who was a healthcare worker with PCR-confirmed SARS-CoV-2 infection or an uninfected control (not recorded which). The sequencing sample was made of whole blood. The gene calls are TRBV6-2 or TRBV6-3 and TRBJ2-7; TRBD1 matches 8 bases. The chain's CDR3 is CASKATGANYEQYF. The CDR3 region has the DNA TGTGCCAGCAAAGCGACAGGGGCTAACTACGAGCAGTACTTC.